This T cell receptor (beta chain) originates from a study of blood T cell repertoires in COVID-19. Looking at the study overall: Sources were T cells, B-cell-depleted T cells, or PBMCs; the material itself was cDNA or gDNA.

As originally analysed: Nucleated cell number was recorded as an estimate derived from reference gene primer amplification. Clones were read by immunoSEQ multiplex PCR, and TCRdb kept only the in-frame ones, dropping some. V and J calls and clone size are given by that table; D and trimming were obtained from the DNA. The profile shows roughly 100,000 clones, 80% to 90% of them singletons. The germline V gene has CDR1 SGHRS and CDR2 YFSETQ. The junction had 6 bases not matched to a gene; V was cut back by 0 bases and J by 7 bases. The CDR3 is 15 residues long. V is TRBV5-1 and J is TRBJ1-4; 7 positions agree with TRBD1. Sequences were obtained from peripheral blood. This TCR came from a human donor in a cohort sampled during active COVID-19. The CDR3 sequence: CASSLVTGAGEKLFF. The CDR3 DNA reads TGCGCCAGCAGCTTGGTAACAGGGGCCGGTGAAAAACTGTTTTTT.